These 25 T cell receptor beta chains were sequenced from one sample in a study of blood T cell repertoires in COVID-19. Some clones are missing from TCRdb's copy, which holds only in-frame ones; the method was immunoSEQ multiplex PCR. The sample lists approximately 140,000 clones, more than 70% occurring once. The sample was peripheral blood. The source is a human donor in a cohort sampled during active COVID-19.

This chain uses TRBV11-2 with TRBJ2-7; TRBD2 matches 9 bases. The V gene's germline CDR1 is SGHAT and CDR2 FQNNGV. The V gene end was trimmed by 4 bases and the J gene end by 5 bases; junction bases not matched to a gene: 6. The CDR3 is 14 residues long. DNA of the CDR3: TGTGCCAGCAGCTCATCCGGGACTAGCAACGAGCAGTACTTC. It is translated as CASSSSGTSNEQYF. Using reference TRBV11-2 and TRBJ2-7 for the parts outside the CDR3, the full variable domain is EAGVAQSPRYKIIEKRQSVAFWCNPISGHATLYWYQQILGQGPKLLIQFQNNGVVDDSQLPKDRFSAERLKGVDSTLKIQPAKLEDSAVYLCASSSSGTSNEQYFGPGTRLTVT.

This sequence joins TRBV24-1 and TRBJ1-6; the D is unclear. The CDR3 consists of 14 residues. V was trimmed by 7 bases and J by 6 bases, leaving 12 bases between them. Germline CDR1 and CDR2: KGHDR and SFDVKD. DNA of the CDR3: TGTGCCACCAGCGCCGGGTCCGCTAATTCACCCCTCCACTTT. Protein product: CATSAGSANSPLHF.

The V gene is TRBV7-9, the J gene TRBJ2-2; D remains ambiguous. The CDR3 length is 13 residues. V shed 3 bases and J shed 4 bases, with 6 bases lying between them. The germline V gene has CDR1 SEHNR and CDR2 FQNEAQ (reference sequence). The CDR3 DNA is TGTGCCAGCAGCTTCCTTTCCACCGGGGAGCTGTTTTTT. Amino acids: CASSFLSTGELFF.

The V gene is TRBV24-1, the J gene TRBJ1-5; D may be TRBD1 (6 bases). This CDR3 has 15 amino acids. CDR1 KGHDR and CDR2 SFDVKD come from the germline V gene. V was clipped by 3 bases and J by 2 bases, with 10 bases between them. The CDR3 sequence is CATSDARQGNQPQHF. DNA for the CDR3: TGTGCCACCAGTGATGCCCGACAGGGCAATCAGCCCCAGCATTTT.

This clone was recorded once. The rearrangement links TRBV4-1 to TRBJ1-3, with D possibly matching TRBD1 (5 bases). The germline gives CDR1 MGHRA, CDR2 YSYEKL. This CDR3 spans 16 amino acids. The ends were cut back, 2 bases at V and 4 bases at J, with 15 bases in the middle. CDR3 sequence reads: CASSQNVQGLGNTIYF. The CDR3 nucleotides read TGCGCCAGCAGCCAAAATGTTCAGGGCTTGGGAAACACCATATATTTT.

The chain recombines TRBV19 with TRBJ2-7, with TRBD1 matching over 8 bases. The V segment lost 4 bases and the J segment 3 bases; nucleotides outside the gene matches: 8. The germline CDR1 and CDR2 sequences are LNHDA and SQIVND (reference sequence). The CDR3 is 15 amino acids. CDR3 sequence (DNA): TGTGCCAGTAGTAACCCCCAGGGGGCGCGCTACGAGCAGTACTTC. It specifies CASSNPQGARYEQYF.

The V gene is TRBV15, the J gene TRBJ1-1, with 8 bases matching TRBD1. This CDR3 is 14 amino acids long. The trim removed 0 bases at V and 11 bases at J, leaving 8 bases unmatched. CDR1 and CDR2 from the germline V gene are LNHNV and YYDKDF (reference sequence). The DNA for the CDR3 is TGTGCCACCAGCAGAGATCCAGGGGGCGCGGGTGCTTTCTTT. It yields the protein CATSRDPGGAGAFF.

The gene calls are TRBV15 and TRBJ2-5, with D possibly matching TRBD2 (5 bases). CDR1 is LNHNV and CDR2 is YYDKDF in the germline V gene (reference sequence). Between the trimmed V and J ends, which lost 0 bases and 1 base, there was a span of 9 bases. The CDR3 length is 15 residues. The CDR3 DNA follows: TGTGCCACCAGCAGAGACTTGACTATCCAAGAGACCCAGTACTTC. Encoded protein: CATSRDLTIQETQYF. Variable domain in full (rest from reference TRBV15 and TRBJ2-5): DAMVIQNPRYQVTQFGKPVTLSCSQTLNHNVMYWYQQKSSQAPKLLFHYYDKDFNNEADTPDNFQSRRPNTSFCFLDIRSPGLGDTAMYLCATSRDLTIQETQYFGPGTRLLVL.

The rearrangement uses TRBV10-3 and TRBJ2-5, with D tentatively TRBD2 (6 bases). V shed 6 bases and J shed 2 bases, with 16 bases lying between them. Germline CDR1 ENHRY, CDR2 SYGVKD. This CDR3 has 15 residues. The CDR3 DNA reads TGTGCCATCAGGTCGGGGCGGGGAGATCAAGAGACCCAGTACTTC. Translating gives CAIRSGRGDQETQYF.

As DNA, the CDR3 is TGTGCCAGCAGCCGCCCAAGCGGAGTAGGGGAGCAGTACTTC. It specifies CASSRPSGVGEQYF. This chain connects TRBV28 to TRBJ2-7; a weak D match, TRBD2 (5 bases). Germline V gene data show CDR1 as MDHEN and CDR2 as SYDVKM. The CDR3 runs to 14 residues. V lost 6 bases and J lost 7, with 19 bases in between.

The chain joins TRBV5-1 to TRBJ2-5, with 8 positions matching TRBD1. CDR3 length: 16 amino acids. Germline values: CDR1 SGHRS, CDR2 YFSETQ. Trimming removed 2 bases from V and 4 bases from J; junction bases left unmatched: 10. The CDR3 nucleotides are TGCGCCAGCAGCTTTGGGGTCGACAGGGGTGGAGAGACCCAGTACTTC. This gives the protein CASSFGVDRGGETQYF.

J is TRBJ2-7 and V is TRBV7-9; 14 positions match TRBD2. V was clipped by 7 bases and J by 6 bases; unmatched bases: 8. Germline V gives CDR1 SEHNR, CDR2 FQNEAQ (reference sequence). The CDR3 is 15 residues long. CDR3 amino acids: CASIRSGLAGGEQYF. In DNA form, the CDR3 reads TGTGCCAGCATTCGTTCAGGACTAGCGGGAGGCGAGCAGTACTTC. Supplemented by reference TRBV7-9 and TRBJ2-7, the full variable domain reads DTGVSQNPRHKITKRGQNVTFRCDPISEHNRLYWYRQTLGQGPEFLTYFQNEAQLEKSRLLSDRFSAERPKGSFSTLEIQRTEQGDSAMYLCASIRSGLAGGEQYFGPGTRLTVT.

V and J are TRBV6-4 and TRBJ2-3; 8 nucleotides agree with TRBD1. Germline assignment: CDR1 MRHNA and CDR2 SNTAGT. The CDR3 extends over 18 amino acids. Unmatched junction bases numbered 12, after V lost 4 bases and J lost 0 bases. The CDR3 DNA is TGTGCCAGCAGTGTTGGACAGGGAATTTTAATTAGCACAGATACGCAGTATTTT. Its protein product is CASSVGQGILISTDTQYF.

This chain uses TRBV5-1 with TRBJ2-5; D is ambiguous. V was cut by 1 base and J by 4 bases, with 8 bases left in between. Germline CDR1 and CDR2: SGHRS and YFSETQ. CDR3 size: 13 residues. Written as DNA, the CDR3 is TGCGCCAGCAGCTTGATGTTGGCAGAGACCCAGTACTTC. This translates into CASSLMLAETQYF. Filled out from reference TRBV5-1 and TRBJ2-5, the complete variable domain reads KAGVTQTPRYLIKTRGQQVTLSCSPISGHRSVSWYQQTPGQGLQFLFEYFSETQRNKGNFPGRFSGRQFSNSRSEMNVSTLELGDSALYLCASSLMLAETQYFGPGTRLLVL.

This chain uses TRBV19 with TRBJ2-2, with 7 bases aligning to TRBD2. The germline gives CDR1 LNHDA, CDR2 SQIVND (reference sequence). Losses at the gene ends were 3 bases for V and 0 bases for J; bases not matched to a gene: 7. The length of the CDR3 is 17 residues. CDR3 region: CASSIFPAGTNTGELFF. CDR3 in DNA: TGTGCCAGTAGTATCTTTCCAGCGGGGACGAACACCGGGGAGCTGTTTTTT.

The V and J genes are TRBV5-1 and TRBJ2-3; TRBD1 matches 7 bases. From germline, CDR1 is SGHRS and CDR2 YFSETQ. The CDR3 is 16 residues long. Losses at the gene ends were 0 bases for V and 1 base for J; bases not matched to a gene: 5. The DNA of the CDR3 is TGCGCCAGCAGCTTGGAGGGACAGCGAGGCACAGATACGCAGTATTTT. Its protein product is CASSLEGQRGTDTQYF. Complete variable domain (other parts from reference TRBV5-1 and TRBJ2-3): KAGVTQTPRYLIKTRGQQVTLSCSPISGHRSVSWYQQTPGQGLQFLFEYFSETQRNKGNFPGRFSGRQFSNSRSEMNVSTLELGDSALYLCASSLEGQRGTDTQYFGPGTRLTVL.

The genes are TRBV18 and TRBJ2-5; TRBD1 aligns across 12 bases. Germline V lookup: CDR1 KGHSH, CDR2 LQKENI. This CDR3 region has 17 residues. J gave up 5 bases and V 3 bases, and 10 bases lay outside the gene matches. This chain's CDR3 is CASSPDYRGQGAETQYF. CDR3 nucleotide sequence: TGTGCCAGCTCACCGGATTATCGGGGACAGGGGGCGGAGACCCAGTACTTC.

The chain employs TRBV18 and TRBJ1-5; D might be TRBD1 (5 bases). CDR3 length: 15 residues. CDR1 is KGHSH and CDR2 is LQKENI in the germline V gene. V shed 3 bases and J shed 4 bases, with 13 bases lying between them. The CDR3 loop is CASSPGGRSNQPQHF. For the CDR3, the DNA is TGTGCCAGCTCACCGGGGGGACGGTCTAATCAGCCCCAGCATTTT.

The chain carries TRBV14 and TRBJ2-5; tentative D call: TRBD1 (5 bases). The germline CDR1 and CDR2 sequences are SGHDN and FVKESK. V was pared by 4 bases and J by 6 bases, with 18 bases between. This CDR3 is 15 amino acids long. This chain's CDR3 is CASSPQGTQAKTQYF. Written as DNA, the CDR3 is TGTGCCAGCAGCCCCCAGGGAACTCAGGCGAAGACCCAGTACTTC.

CDR3 sequence reads: CASSLDRLQETQYF. CDR3 in DNA: TGTGCCAGCTCCCTCGACAGGCTCCAAGAGACCCAGTACTTC. The chain uses TRBV18 and TRBJ2-5, with D perhaps TRBD1 (6 bases). V lost 6 bases, J lost 1 base, and 12 bases lay in between. This CDR3 spans 14 amino acids. Germline assignment: CDR1 KGHSH and CDR2 LQKENI.

The V and J genes are TRBV5-1 and TRBJ2-7; 7 bases are shared with TRBD1. Germline CDR1 and CDR2: SGHRS and YFSETQ. CDR3 length equals 14 residues. With V trimmed by 4 bases and J by 2 bases, 6 bases remained unmatched. Here the CDR3 reads CASSVQGHPYEQYF. The CDR3 coding sequence is TGCGCCAGCAGCGTACAGGGGCACCCCTACGAGCAGTACTTC.

The chain carries TRBV7-9 and TRBJ2-5; 11 bases align to TRBD2. Germline V lookup: CDR1 SEHNR, CDR2 FQNEAQ (reference sequence). The V gene end was trimmed by 5 bases and the J gene end by 5 bases; junction bases not matched to a gene: 7. The CDR3 consists of 15 residues. The chain's CDR3 is CASSTLAGGGETQYF. Here the CDR3 DNA reads TGTGCCAGCAGCACCCTAGCGGGGGGAGGGGAGACCCAGTACTTC.

The J gene is TRBJ1-2, the V gene TRBV10-3; no clear D. The CDR3 runs to 13 residues. Between the trimmed V and J ends, which lost 2 bases and 5 bases, there was a span of 9 bases. Germline V gives CDR1 ENHRY, CDR2 SYGVKD. The CDR3 region is CAISENTVYGYTF. The CDR3 DNA follows: TGTGCCATCAGTGAGAACACCGTTTATGGCTACACCTTC.

This chain links TRBV12-5 with TRBJ1-4; D ambiguous. In germline, CDR1 is LGHNT, CDR2 FRNRAP. V was clipped by 6 bases and J by 5 bases, with 16 bases between them. This CDR3 region has 15 residues. CDR3 in DNA: TGTGCTAGTGGCGGGATTTCCGGAGAAAATGAAAAACTGTTTTTT. Translating it yields CASGGISGENEKLFF.

This chain uses TRBV9 with TRBJ2-1; D may be TRBD1 (6 bases). The CDR3 runs to 14 residues. The V gene's germline CDR1 is SGDLS and CDR2 YYNGEE. The germline V and J ends were trimmed by 5 bases and 5 bases, with 14 bases remaining between them. The CDR3 region has the DNA TGTGCCAGCAGTAACGCCGGGACAAACAATGAGCAGTTCTTC. Translating gives CASSNAGTNNEQFF.